This T cell receptor (beta chain) was sequenced for a study of blood T cell repertoires in COVID-19. In the study overall: Sources were T cells, B-cell-depleted T cells, or PBMCs; the material itself was cDNA or gDNA.

In the original workflow: Using reference gene primer amplification, nucleated cell counts were estimated. The table came from immunoSEQ multiplex PCR; TCRdb's copy has only in-frame clones and leaves some out. That table supplies the V and J calls and clone size; D and trimming were determined from the DNA. The sample lists some 390,000 clones; about nine tenths were seen once. The CDR3 runs 15 residues. The germline gives CDR1 GTSNPN, CDR2 SVGIG (reference sequence). V dropped 0 bases and J dropped 8 bases, with 19 bases sitting between them. Before being deemed recovered, Cohort 3 donors had two negative PCRs, clearance, or symptom resolution.

The chain recombines TRBV30 with TRBJ1-1, with a tentative D call TRBD1 (6 bases). The sequence derives from a woman aged 25 to 39 who had recovered from COVID-19. The sample comprised PBMCs or T cells enriched from blood (not recorded which). The CDR3 sequence: CAWSVFPRDTGEAFF. CDR3 sequence (DNA): TGTGCCTGGAGTGTATTCCCCCGGGACACCGGGGAAGCTTTCTTT.